Listed below are T cell receptor beta chains from one sample, sequenced in a study of blood T cell repertoires in COVID-19. This table comes from immunoSEQ multiplex PCR, and its TCRdb copy is limited to in-frame clones, with some not included. The sample contains 300,000 to 500,000 clones, approximately 85% of which appear only once. Sequenced: PBMCs or T cells enriched from blood (not recorded which). The receptors were gathered from a woman aged 35 to 49 with acute COVID-19. The CDR3 runs from the conserved cysteine through the conserved F or W. The D gene is left open where the match is weak.

J gene: TRBJ2-3; D gene: NA; V gene: TRBV5-1; CDR3 protein: CASSSQGEVGMDTQYF
J gene: TRBJ2-2; D gene: NA; V gene: TRBV9; CDR3 protein: CASSVGGANTGELFF
J gene: TRBJ1-3; D gene: TRBD1; V gene: TRBV2; CDR3 protein: CASRVRGQGNTIYF
J gene: TRBJ1-6; D gene: TRBD1; V gene: TRBV7-9; CDR3 protein: CASSPGQGGSPLHF
J gene: TRBJ1-2; D gene: TRBD1; V gene: TRBV2; CDR3 protein: CASSPADRGQGYTF
J gene: TRBJ1-2; D gene: NA; V gene: TRBV5-8; CDR3 protein: CASSHLGQKGGYTF
J gene: TRBJ2-3; D gene: TRBD1; V gene: TRBV3-1/TRBV3-2; CDR3 protein: CASSQGQGADTQYF
J gene: TRBJ2-7; D gene: NA; V gene: TRBV12-3/TRBV12-4; CDR3 protein: CASSFRQGGQQYF
J gene: TRBJ1-4; D gene: NA; V gene: TRBV7-9; CDR3 protein: CASSLDNNRLFF
J gene: TRBJ2-7; D gene: NA; V gene: TRBV4-1; CDR3 protein: CASSQAVSTAYEQYF
J gene: TRBJ2-7; D gene: NA; V gene: TRBV19; CDR3 protein: CASIWQGGDEQYF
J gene: TRBJ2-7; D gene: NA; V gene: TRBV19; CDR3 protein: CASSIAGTGHPGSVYF
J gene: TRBJ1-2; D gene: NA; V gene: TRBV15; CDR3 protein: CATSSARGGYTF
J gene: TRBJ1-2; D gene: NA; V gene: TRBV5-4; CDR3 protein: CASSLSAEVGYTF
J gene: TRBJ1-2; D gene: NA; V gene: TRBV11-2; CDR3 protein: CASSFGGLNNYGYTF
J gene: TRBJ1-2; D gene: TRBD1; V gene: TRBV6-5; CDR3 protein: CASRRDRGGGYTF
J gene: TRBJ1-2; D gene: TRBD1; V gene: TRBV4-2; CDR3 protein: CASSQDQDREPYGYTF
J gene: TRBJ1-2; D gene: TRBD1; V gene: TRBV30; CDR3 protein: CAWSVPPGQGERSGYTF
J gene: TRBJ2-5; D gene: TRBD2; V gene: TRBV6-5; CDR3 protein: CASGRTSGASETQYF
J gene: TRBJ1-2; D gene: NA; V gene: TRBV3-1/TRBV3-2; CDR3 protein: CASSQDSLSYGYTF
J gene: TRBJ1-6; D gene: NA; V gene: TRBV24-1; CDR3 protein: CATSDLASSSYNSPLHF
J gene: TRBJ2-5; D gene: NA; V gene: TRBV6-2/TRBV6-3; CDR3 protein: CASSPGGTRGTQYF
J gene: TRBJ1-6; D gene: TRBD1; V gene: TRBV6-1; CDR3 protein: CASSEWGQGRSPLHF
J gene: TRBJ1-2; D gene: NA; V gene: TRBV27; CDR3 protein: CASSLSVANYGYTF
J gene: TRBJ1-5; D gene: TRBD1; V gene: TRBV30; CDR3 protein: CAWSGTGGNQPQHF
J gene: TRBJ1-1; D gene: NA; V gene: TRBV4-2; CDR3 protein: CASSQPSGGEAFF
J gene: TRBJ2-7; D gene: TRBD2; V gene: TRBV12-3/TRBV12-4; CDR3 protein: CASSPSGGGEQYF
J gene: TRBJ2-1; D gene: TRBD2; V gene: TRBV7-9; CDR3 protein: CASSSGTSGGPSYNEQFF
J gene: TRBJ2-3; D gene: TRBD2; V gene: TRBV10-3; CDR3 protein: CAIRPRTSASTDTQYF
J gene: TRBJ1-6; D gene: NA; V gene: TRBV5-1; CDR3 protein: CASSPPTSTGNSPLHF
J gene: TRBJ2-7; D gene: NA; V gene: TRBV23-1; CDR3 protein: CASSHLVLETYEQYF
J gene: TRBJ1-6; D gene: TRBD1; V gene: TRBV2; CDR3 protein: CASSPGGGNSPLHF
J gene: TRBJ2-3; D gene: TRBD2; V gene: TRBV3-1/TRBV3-2; CDR3 protein: CASSHPPGGGTDTQYF
J gene: TRBJ1-1; D gene: TRBD1; V gene: TRBV10-3; CDR3 protein: CAISVPTGTGALEAFF
J gene: TRBJ2-2; D gene: NA; V gene: TRBV19; CDR3 protein: CASSIRTGYTGELFF
J gene: TRBJ1-2; D gene: NA; V gene: TRBV7-9; CDR3 protein: CASKEQGLNYGYTF
J gene: TRBJ1-2; D gene: NA; V gene: TRBV11-2; CDR3 protein: CASSFVQGYGYTF
J gene: TRBJ2-4; D gene: NA; V gene: TRBV5-5; CDR3 protein: CASSLAPLYRTAKNIQYF
J gene: TRBJ1-6; D gene: TRBD1; V gene: TRBV2; CDR3 protein: CASSQDRGYSPLHF
J gene: TRBJ2-7; D gene: TRBD1; V gene: TRBV5-1; CDR3 protein: CASSLPGTGAFSYEQYF
J gene: TRBJ2-7; D gene: TRBD2; V gene: TRBV19; CDR3 protein: CASSTLAGGEQYF
J gene: TRBJ2-3; D gene: NA; V gene: TRBV11-2; CDR3 protein: CASSLESDWLDTQYF
J gene: TRBJ2-7; D gene: TRBD2; V gene: TRBV19; CDR3 protein: CASGLAGVPYHEQYF
J gene: TRBJ1-1; D gene: NA; V gene: TRBV4-1; CDR3 protein: CASSQAFRGVGEAFF
J gene: TRBJ2-7; D gene: NA; V gene: TRBV5-1; CDR3 protein: CASSPQGHEQYF
J gene: TRBJ1-3; D gene: NA; V gene: TRBV5-1; CDR3 protein: CASSALSGVRSGNTIYF
J gene: TRBJ2-5; D gene: TRBD2; V gene: TRBV24-1; CDR3 protein: CATSDLQLAGEETQYF
J gene: TRBJ1-2; D gene: NA; V gene: TRBV4-1; CDR3 protein: CASSQVRWQVNYGYTF
J gene: TRBJ2-3; D gene: TRBD1; V gene: TRBV30; CDR3 protein: CAWSVGTGTDTQYF
J gene: TRBJ1-1; D gene: NA; V gene: TRBV19; CDR3 protein: CASSIRQGNTEAFF